The source of this TCR beta chain is a study of blood T cell repertoires in COVID-19. Study background: Acute-phase and convalescent COVID-19 samples originated in the United States, Italy and Spain. Sources were T cells, B-cell-depleted T cells, or PBMCs; the material itself was cDNA or gDNA.

Per the authors' pipeline: Quantification of nucleated cells was approximated via reference gene primer amplification. The data were produced by immunoSEQ multiplex PCR, yet TCRdb's version contains in-frame clones alone and is incomplete. V and J calls and clone size are copied from that table; D and trimming were computed from the DNA. This table holds 65,000 to 95,000 clones, approximately 90% found once. This clonotype originated in a man aged 50 to 60 with active COVID-19. Source material: peripheral blood.

The CDR3 DNA follows: TGTGCCAGCAGCGGAGACTATGGCTACACCTTC. Protein product: CASSGDYGYTF. The rearrangement links TRBV28 to TRBJ1-2, with D unclear. V was shortened by 6 bases and J by 3 bases, with 5 bases between the two germline ends. The V gene's germline CDR1 is MDHEN and CDR2 SYDVKM. This CDR3 has 11 residues.